One sample yielded the 4 T cell receptor beta chains listed below, sequenced in a study of blood T cells in healthy people across ages. For the second PCR, which ran for 7 to 11 cycles, a sample-barcoded 5' primer and a J-beta primer mix were used. TCRdb recomputed calls from the 5' RACE reads with MiXCR, one row per CDR3 protein. This sample has about 720,000 distinct CDR3 sequences, with 22% found just once. The sample taken for sequencing was blood. All receptors derive from a man between 65 and 85 years old in good health.

Only a few counts were recorded for this clonotype. The chain employs TRBV14 and TRBJ1-5; D not resolved. CDR3 length equals 13 residues. The V end was cut by 1 base, the J end by 4 bases, with 5 bases between. Germline loops: CDR1 SGHDN, CDR2 FVKESK. The CDR3, as DNA: TGTGCCAGCAGCCAAGCTGGGAATCAGCCCCAGCATTTT. Its protein product is CASSQAGNQPQHF.

The genes are TRBV7-9 and TRBJ2-5; D is ambiguous. V was pared by 5 bases and J by 1 base, with 11 bases between. Germline loops: CDR1 SEHNR, CDR2 FQNEAQ (reference sequence). The length of the CDR3 is 14 residues. DNA for the CDR3: TGTGCCAGCAGCCCGGTGGAACTCCAAGAGACCCAGTACTTC. Its protein product is CASSPVELQETQYF.

This clonotype was recorded once. The germline gene is not matched at one end of the junction; a read error may be the cause. The rearrangement links TRBV5-1 to TRBJ1-4, with 9 bases matching TRBD1. Germline V gene lookup returns CDR1 SGHRS and CDR2 YFSETQ. The CDR3 spans 14 residues. As DNA, the CDR3 is TGCGCCAGCAGCCGGACAGGGGAAGGAGAAAAACTGCTTTTT. Translating it yields CASSRTGEGEKLLF.

This clonotype was counted a few times. This chain links TRBV5-1 with TRBJ2-3; TRBD1 agrees at 9 bases. CDR1 is SGHRS and CDR2 is YFSETQ in the germline V gene. The CDR3 spans 16 residues. Unmatched junction bases numbered 10, after V lost 4 bases and J lost 4 bases. CDR3 coding DNA: TGCGCCAGCAGCGGAGAAGACAGGGGGTATCCAGATACGCAGTATTTT. Protein: CASSGEDRGYPDTQYF.